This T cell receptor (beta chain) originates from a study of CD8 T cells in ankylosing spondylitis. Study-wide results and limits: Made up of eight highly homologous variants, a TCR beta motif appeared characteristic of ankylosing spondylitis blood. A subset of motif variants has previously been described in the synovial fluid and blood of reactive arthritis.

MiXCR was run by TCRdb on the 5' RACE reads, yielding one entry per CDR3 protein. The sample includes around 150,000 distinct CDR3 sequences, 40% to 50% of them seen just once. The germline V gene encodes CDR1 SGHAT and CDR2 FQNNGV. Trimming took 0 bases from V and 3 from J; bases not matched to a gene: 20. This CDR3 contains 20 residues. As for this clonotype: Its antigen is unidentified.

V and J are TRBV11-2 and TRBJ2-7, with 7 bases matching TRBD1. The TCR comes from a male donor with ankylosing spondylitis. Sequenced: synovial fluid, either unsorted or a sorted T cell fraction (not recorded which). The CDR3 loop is CASSLDPISRQGLYDYEQYF. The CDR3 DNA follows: TGTGCCAGCAGCTTAGACCCTATATCCCGACAGGGTCTTTACGACTACGAGCAGTACTTC.